This TCR beta chain was sequenced during a study of cytomegalovirus exposure and HLA in healthy donors. The primer mix had 60 Vbeta and 13 Jbeta primers. The protocol was immunoSEQ multiplex PCR, while the TCRdb copy is restricted to in-frame clones and leaves out a portion. The sample yields 170,000 or so clones, around 80% seen once. CDR3 length: 13 residues. V lost 2 bases and J lost 2, with 4 bases in between. Germline V gives CDR1 SGHDT, CDR2 YYEEEE. The clonotype was recovered from a woman aged 40 to 50 in good health and CMV-seronegative. The specimen was PBMCs. The chain links TRBV5-6 to TRBJ2-2; D uncertain. CDR3 in DNA: TGTGCCAGCAGCTTATATAACACCGGGGAGCTGTTTTTT. Residues: CASSLYNTGELFF. Combining the CDR3 with reference TRBV5-6 and TRBJ2-2 gives the whole variable domain DAGVTQSPTHLIKTRGQQVTLRCSPKSGHDTVSWYQQALGQGPQFIFQYYEEEERQRGNFPDRFSGHQFPNYSSELNVNALLLGDSALYLCASSLYNTGELFFGEGSRLTVL.